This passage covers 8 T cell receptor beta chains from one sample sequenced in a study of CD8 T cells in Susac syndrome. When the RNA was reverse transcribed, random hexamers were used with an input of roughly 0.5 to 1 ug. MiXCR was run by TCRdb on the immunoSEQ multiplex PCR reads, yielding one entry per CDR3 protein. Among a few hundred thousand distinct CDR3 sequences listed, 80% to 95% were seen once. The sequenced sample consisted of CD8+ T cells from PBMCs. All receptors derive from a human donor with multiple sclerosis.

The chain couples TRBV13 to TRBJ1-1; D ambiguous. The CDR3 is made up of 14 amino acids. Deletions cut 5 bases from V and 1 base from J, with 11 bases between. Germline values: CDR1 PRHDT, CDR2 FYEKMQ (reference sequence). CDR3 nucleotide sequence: TGTGCCAGCAGCCATCGGGTAGGGAACACTGAAGCTTTCTTT. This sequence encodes CASSHRVGNTEAFF.

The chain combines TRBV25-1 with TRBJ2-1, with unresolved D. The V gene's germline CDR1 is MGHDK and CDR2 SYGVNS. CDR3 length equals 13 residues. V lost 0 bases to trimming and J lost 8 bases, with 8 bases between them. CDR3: CASSEYGVYEQFF. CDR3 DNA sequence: TGTGCCAGCAGTGAATATGGGGTTTATGAGCAGTTCTTC.

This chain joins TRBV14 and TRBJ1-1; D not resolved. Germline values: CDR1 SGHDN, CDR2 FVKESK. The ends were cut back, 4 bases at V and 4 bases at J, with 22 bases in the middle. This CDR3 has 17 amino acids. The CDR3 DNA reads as TGTGCCAGCAGCCGACTGGCCCTAATCGACCCAAGCACTGAAGCTTTCTTT. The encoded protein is CASSRLALIDPSTEAFF.

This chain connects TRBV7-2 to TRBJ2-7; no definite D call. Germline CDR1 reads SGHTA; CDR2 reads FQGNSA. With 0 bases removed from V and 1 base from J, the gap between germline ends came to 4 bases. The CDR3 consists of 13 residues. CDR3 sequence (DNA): TGTGCCAGCAGCTTAGCGAAGTCCTACGAGCAGTACTTC. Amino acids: CASSLAKSYEQYF.

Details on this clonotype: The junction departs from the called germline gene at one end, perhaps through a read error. Here the CDR3 reads CASSFNRGKNTEVFF. Here the CDR3 DNA reads TGTGCCAGCAGTTTCAACAGGGGAAAGAACACTGAAGTTTTCTTT. The chain employs TRBV12-3 or TRBV12-4 and TRBJ1-1; 7 bases are shared with TRBD1. This CDR3 comprises 15 residues.

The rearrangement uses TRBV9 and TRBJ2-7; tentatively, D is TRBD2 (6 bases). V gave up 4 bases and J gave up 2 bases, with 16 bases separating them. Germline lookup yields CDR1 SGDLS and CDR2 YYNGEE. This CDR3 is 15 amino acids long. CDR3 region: CASSHGTSDTYEQYF. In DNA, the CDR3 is TGTGCCAGCAGCCACGGGACTTCCGATACCTACGAGCAGTACTTC.

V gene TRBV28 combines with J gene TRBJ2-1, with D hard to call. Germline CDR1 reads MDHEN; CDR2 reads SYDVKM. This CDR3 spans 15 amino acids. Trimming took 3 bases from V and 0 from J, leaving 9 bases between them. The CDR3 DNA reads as TGTGCCAGCAGTTTCCGACTGAGCTCCTACAATGAGCAGTTCTTC. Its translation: CASSFRLSSYNEQFF.

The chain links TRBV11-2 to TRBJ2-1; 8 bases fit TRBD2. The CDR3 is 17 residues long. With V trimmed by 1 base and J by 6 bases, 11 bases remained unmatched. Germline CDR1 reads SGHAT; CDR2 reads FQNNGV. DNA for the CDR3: TGTGCCAGCAGCTTAGGAGTTAGGACTAGCATCTCCAATGAGCAGTTCTTC. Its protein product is CASSLGVRTSISNEQFF.